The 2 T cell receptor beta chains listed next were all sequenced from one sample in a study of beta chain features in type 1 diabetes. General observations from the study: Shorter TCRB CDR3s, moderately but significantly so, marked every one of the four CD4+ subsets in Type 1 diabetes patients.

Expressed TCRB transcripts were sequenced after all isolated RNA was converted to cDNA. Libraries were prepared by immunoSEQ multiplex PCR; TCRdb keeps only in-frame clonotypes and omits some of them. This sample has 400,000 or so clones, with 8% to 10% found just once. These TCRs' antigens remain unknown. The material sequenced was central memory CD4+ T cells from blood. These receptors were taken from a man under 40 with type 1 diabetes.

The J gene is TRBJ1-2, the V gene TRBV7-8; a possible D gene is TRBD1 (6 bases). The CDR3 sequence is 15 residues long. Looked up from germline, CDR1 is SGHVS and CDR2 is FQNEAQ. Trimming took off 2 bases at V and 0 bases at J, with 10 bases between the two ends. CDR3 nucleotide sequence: TGTGCCAGCAGCTTACAGGGGTCGACTAACTATGGCTACACCTTC. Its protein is CASSLQGSTNYGYTF.

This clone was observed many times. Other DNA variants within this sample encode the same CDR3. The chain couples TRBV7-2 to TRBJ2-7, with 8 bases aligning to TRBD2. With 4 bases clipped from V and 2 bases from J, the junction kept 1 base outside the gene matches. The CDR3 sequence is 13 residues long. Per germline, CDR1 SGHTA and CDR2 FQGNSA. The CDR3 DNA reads TGTGCCAGCAGCTCCGGGAGGGCCTACGAGCAGTACTTC. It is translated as CASSSGRAYEQYF.